Presented here are 22 T cell receptor beta chains from one specimen sequenced in a study of T cell responses to AZD1222 COVID-19 vaccine. Using immunoSEQ multiplex PCR, the repertoire was profiled, and TCRdb retains in-frame clones only, with some absent. The table has 180,000 or so clones, 94% seen once. The sample in question was peripheral blood, obtained on day 0 of AZD1222 vaccination. These receptor sequences come from an adult in good health.

The chain joins TRBV19 to TRBJ1-1, with D unresolved. V lost 6 bases to trimming and J lost 5 bases, with 7 bases between them. Germline CDR1 LNHDA, CDR2 SQIVND (reference sequence). The CDR3 is 11 amino acids. The chain's CDR3 is CASRVGTEAFF. Written as DNA, the CDR3 is TGTGCCAGTAGAGTTGGGACTGAAGCTTTCTTT.

The chain is built from TRBV10-3 and TRBJ2-2; 7 bases line up with TRBD2. The germline V gene has CDR1 ENHRY and CDR2 SYGVKD. CDR3 length equals 16 residues. The J segment lost 4 bases and the V segment lost 0 bases, leaving 5 bases of the junction unmatched. CDR3 sequence reads: CAISESGGRGTGELFF. DNA for the CDR3: TGTGCCATCAGTGAGTCCGGGGGGAGAGGCACCGGGGAGCTGTTTTTT.

This clone appeared a few times. J is TRBJ1-1 and V is TRBV6-6; D is ambiguous. There are 16 residues in the CDR3. V gave up 8 bases and J gave up 6 bases, with 25 bases separating them. CDR1 and CDR2 from the germline V gene are MNHNY and SVGAGI (reference sequence). As DNA, the CDR3 is TGTGCCAGCCATTCGAGACGTAGGGAGCCCCGTCCTGAAGCTTTCTTT. It is translated as CASHSRRREPRPEAFF.

The chain employs TRBV9 and TRBJ2-3; D not certain. The V end lost 0 bases, the J end lost 0 bases, and 8 bases lay between the germline ends. The CDR3 is 15 residues long. CDR1 and CDR2 (germline): SGDLS, YYNGEE. The CDR3 nucleotides are TGTGCCAGCAGCGTAGAGGTCGGGAGCACAGATACGCAGTATTTT. This gives the protein CASSVEVGSTDTQYF.

The chain is built from TRBV19 and TRBJ1-1, with a possible D match to TRBD1 (5 bases). V gave up 6 bases and J gave up 1 base, with 12 bases separating them. Germline-derived CDR1 and CDR2 are LNHDA and SQIVND (reference sequence). The CDR3 loop spans 14 amino acids. DNA for the CDR3: TGTGCCAGTAGCGCGGGACTCTCGAACACTGAAGCTTTCTTT. Its protein is CASSAGLSNTEAFF.

This clone was counted only a few times. The gene calls are TRBV6-6 and TRBJ2-5; the D is unclear. CDR3 length equals 14 residues. The V gene's germline CDR1 is MNHNY and CDR2 SVGAGI (reference sequence). V lost 0 bases and J 2 bases, leaving 7 bases between the germline ends. The chain's CDR3 is CASSYSTLQETQYF. CDR3 DNA: TGTGCCAGCAGTTACTCGACCTTACAAGAGACCCAGTACTTC.

This chain links TRBV30 with TRBJ1-1; a weak D match, TRBD1 (5 bases). V lost 5 bases, J lost 11 bases, and 15 bases lay in between. The CDR3 is 11 amino acids. Looked up from germline, CDR1 is GTSNPN and CDR2 is SVGIG (reference sequence). CDR3 DNA sequence: TGTGCCTGGGTCGGGACCGTGAGGGCTTTCTTT. This translates into CAWVGTVRAFF.

The chain uses TRBV30 and TRBJ2-3; 10 bases align to TRBD2. The CDR3 runs 15 residues. V shed 3 bases, J shed 6 bases, and the junction held 9 bases outside the gene matches. Germline CDR1 is GTSNPN and CDR2 is SVGIG (reference sequence). The CDR3 protein is CAWSLLAGVVDTQYF. Written as DNA, the CDR3 is TGTGCCTGGAGCCTGCTAGCGGGAGTGGTCGATACGCAGTATTTT.

As for this clone: Additional DNA sequences in this sample encode the identical CDR3. This chain connects TRBV5-1 to TRBJ1-2; D is ambiguous. V gave up 0 bases and J gave up 6 bases, with 6 bases separating them. The CDR3 is 12 residues long. Germline CDR1 is SGHRS and CDR2 is YFSETQ. The CDR3 reads CASSLEGNGYTF. The CDR3 coding sequence is TGCGCCAGCAGCTTGGAAGGGAATGGCTACACCTTC.

The chain is built from TRBV3-1 (or the pseudogene TRBV3-2) and TRBJ2-7; 8 bases fit TRBD1. Trimming at V came to 4 bases and at J to 2 bases, leaving 1 base not matched to a gene. The CDR3 has 13 residues. The V gene's germline CDR1 is LGHDT and CDR2 YNNKEL (reference sequence). CDR3 loop: CASSPDRAYEQYF. The CDR3 region has the DNA TGTGCCAGCAGCCCGGACAGGGCCTACGAGCAGTACTTC.

This chain connects TRBV6-5 to TRBJ1-3, with a possible D match to TRBD1 (5 bases). CDR1 is MNHEY, CDR2 SVGAGI, per germline. This CDR3 has 13 residues. Trimming pared 8 bases from V and 1 base from J, leaving 9 bases between. CDR3: CASARVSGNTIYF. In DNA form, the CDR3 reads TGTGCCAGCGCCAGGGTATCTGGAAACACCATATATTTT.

V and J are TRBV28 and TRBJ2-1; 7 bases match TRBD2. The CDR3 has 15 residues. Germline CDR1 MDHEN, CDR2 SYDVKM. V dropped 4 bases and J dropped 9; count of bases not matched to a gene: 12. DNA for the CDR3: TGTGCCAGCAGTTCCCGGGGGGTAGCCTTAGGTGAGCAGTTCTTC. Its translation is CASSSRGVALGEQFF.

In this sample, this clone turned up once. The chain is built from TRBV6-5 and TRBJ2-3; D unresolved. CDR1 is MNHEY and CDR2 is SVGAGI in the germline V gene. The CDR3 runs 12 residues. V lost 7 bases and J lost 2, with 7 bases in between. Here the CDR3 DNA reads TGTGCCAGCACCTTGATCACAGATACGCAGTATTTT. Translating gives CASTLITDTQYF.

This chain links TRBV6-2 or TRBV6-3 with TRBJ1-5; TRBD1 matches at 7 bases. Per germline, CDR1 MNHEY and CDR2 SVGEGT. Trimming removed 6 bases from V and 0 bases from J; junction bases left unmatched: 8. CDR3 length: 16 residues. The CDR3 DNA reads as TGTGCCAGCAGCCTAACAGGGGACCATAGCAATCAGCCCCAGCATTTT. Translated: CASSLTGDHSNQPQHF.

This chain joins TRBV7-8 and TRBJ2-7; 7 nucleotides line up with TRBD1. This CDR3 region has 15 residues. Trimming cost V 5 bases and J 2 bases; bases outside gene matches: 9. Germline V gives CDR1 SGHVS, CDR2 FQNEAQ. Here the CDR3 DNA reads TGTGCCAGCAGCGGAAGGGGGCGCCCCGCCTACGAGCAGTACTTC. This sequence encodes CASSGRGRPAYEQYF.

The J gene is TRBJ2-5, the V gene TRBV28, with 11 bases aligning to TRBD2. The CDR3 extends over 15 amino acids. From germline, CDR1 is MDHEN and CDR2 SYDVKM. V lost 5 bases and J lost 9; bases outside the gene matches: 11. The CDR3 region is CASSAGTSGLAAQYF. CDR3 coding DNA: TGTGCCAGCAGTGCAGGGACTAGCGGCCTCGCGGCCCAGTACTTC.

The rearrangement joins TRBV19 to TRBJ1-2; D gene uncertain. V was shortened by 5 bases and J by 10 bases, with 17 bases between the two germline ends. The CDR3 spans 13 residues. Looked up from germline, CDR1 is LNHDA and CDR2 is SQIVND (reference sequence). CDR3: CASSLWVREDYTF. CDR3 bases: TGTGCCAGTAGTCTGTGGGTGAGGGAAGACTACACCTTC.

CDR3 in DNA: TGCAGTGCTAGTACTCCAGGGAGGCCCCAGCATTTT. This encodes CSASTPGRPQHF. J is TRBJ1-5 and V is TRBV20-1, with D possibly being TRBD1 (5 bases). This CDR3 spans 12 amino acids. The ends were cut back, 3 bases at V and 9 bases at J, with 12 bases in the middle. CDR1 is DFQATT and CDR2 is SNEGSKA in the germline V gene (reference sequence).

The gene calls are TRBV2 and TRBJ2-3, with 10 positions matching TRBD1. This CDR3 has 14 amino acids. With 6 bases clipped from V and 3 bases from J, the junction kept 3 bases outside the gene matches. Germline CDR1 SNHLY, CDR2 FYNNEI. This CDR3 reads CASRGQGWTDTQYF. As DNA, the CDR3 is TGTGCCAGCAGGGGACAGGGGTGGACAGATACGCAGTATTTT. Looking up the rest from reference TRBV2 and TRBJ2-3 gives the full variable domain: EPEVTQTPSHQVTQMGQEVILRCVPISNHLYFYWYRQILGQKVEFLVSFYNNEISEKSEIFDDQFSVERPDGSNFTLKIRSTKLEDSAMYFCASRGQGWTDTQYFGPGTRLTVL.

The J gene is TRBJ2-1, the V gene TRBV27; D is undetermined. Germline CDR1 and CDR2: MNHEY and SMNVEV (reference sequence). The CDR3 contains 15 residues. The V and J ends lost 6 bases and 0 bases respectively, with 12 bases between them. The CDR3 protein is CASSPNRYSYNEQFF. The CDR3 DNA follows: TGTGCCAGCAGCCCCAACAGATACTCCTACAATGAGCAGTTCTTC.

This clone has just one count. The chain is built from TRBV28 and TRBJ1-4, with TRBD1 identical over 9 bases. This CDR3 contains 14 residues. V gave up 7 bases and J gave up 8 bases; unmatched junction bases: 8. CDR1 MDHEN and CDR2 SYDVKM come from the germline V gene. The CDR3 loop reads CASTPGTGYEKLFF. CDR3 nucleotide sequence: TGTGCCAGCACCCCCGGGACAGGGTACGAAAAACTGTTTTTT.

This clone was detected once. The chain carries TRBV5-6 and TRBJ2-2, with no clear D. The CDR3 sequence is 12 residues long. CDR1 is SGHDT and CDR2 is YYEEEE in the germline V gene. Trimming shortened V by 4 bases and J by 4 bases, and 5 bases separated the two germline ends. The CDR3 is CASSRVTGELFF. Here the CDR3 DNA reads TGTGCCAGCAGCCGGGTCACCGGGGAGCTGTTTTTT.